This entry is about one TCR beta chain. No cognate antigen has been identified for it. No much larger clone is present one base from it, and per-base qualities are unavailable. These data originate in a study of T cell responses to AZD1222 COVID-19 vaccine (dated by TCRdb to the early 2020s). Study-level background: A total of around 240 trial participants underwent TCR sequencing, of whom 207 had received two doses of AZD1222 and about 25 had received two doses of the MenACWY control vaccine. Trial participants were enrolled into age subgroups of 18-55, 56-69 and 70-plus years, which contained about 150, 27 and 61 TCR-sequenced participants, respectively. Broader findings and caveats from the paper: Reportedly, close to half of the unique spike-specific TCRs recognized epitopes lying outside the regions that are mutated in the B.1.351 and B.1.1.7 variants. Because no samples from the day 14 peak response were available, repertoires could be characterized only after the peak T cell response. In the small 56-69-year group, the increase in depth fell short of significance, most likely because of low power. Conclusions about previously exposed vaccinees are limited, since just five to seven AZD1222 recipients were seropositive for SARS-CoV-2 at baseline. After two AZD1222 doses, both the breadth and the depth of spike-specific TCRs were significantly higher than at day 0 and than in MenACWY recipients. The whole spike protein was spanned by vaccine-associated CD4 TCRs, and dominant responses were seen in regions 160-218 and 743-854. Participants were mostly white British and included more females than males, and it was suggested by the authors that clonal diversity may have been underestimated.

In the germline V gene (reference sequence), CDR1 corresponds to MNHEY and CDR2 to SMNVEV. Clipping removes 2 bases from V and 9 bases from J, with 3 as the unmatched junction base count. The CDR3 goes from the cysteine to the phenylalanine over 13 residues. The sequence is cut down to CDR3 DNA, 39 bases in frame from base 1. The time point label, as the study defines it: about 28 days (+/-7) after the second vaccine dose. AZD1222 recipients whose second dose came at about 4 weeks and those whose second dose came at about 12 weeks were combined into one group, since spike-specific TCR depth and breadth did not differ between the two schedules. Vaccinee samples came from UK trials COV001 and COV002, including a single-blind randomized controlled phase 2/3 trial of AZD1222 (ChAdOx1 nCoV-19) in healthy adults. For TCRbeta chain sequencing, PBMC samples from trial participants were taken at day 0 and at day 28 after the second dose.

The CDR3 regions of human TCRbeta chains were analyzed by immunosequencing. As for the authors' bioinformatics: TCRs in the repertoires were compared against a reference library of SARS-CoV-2-specific TCRs that had been generated with the MIRA antigen-specificity platform. Breadth was defined as the fraction of unique TCRs that were SARS-CoV-2-associated. Depth was defined as the fraction of total T cells that were SARS-CoV-2-associated. Using the MIRA data, each spike-specific TCR was assigned both to the spike region to which the TCR was reactive and to a CD4 or CD8 class. Log10-transformed breadth and depth values were compared by one-way ANOVA with Sidak's multiple comparisons tests. TCRdb limited this immuneACCESS table to in-frame rearrangements with V and J called. A share of clones is missing; checked studies link under half to unresolved V genes, and the rest is unexplained. The V and J calls and clone size come from that table; D and trimming were worked out from the DNA. Across this sample there are roughly 140,000 clones, with approximately 91% seen only once. The ten top clones hold 1.9% of the sample.

This receptor was taken from an adult who received the AZD1222 COVID-19 vaccine. Recombination joined TRBV27 with TRBJ2-1, and TRBD1 matches 8 of the central bases. Material: peripheral blood, obtained 28 days after the second AZD1222 dose. CDR3 protein: CASSLGQGGEQFF. The DNA reads as follows: TGTGCCAGCAGTTTAGGACAGGGAGGTGAGCAGTTCTTC.